The source of this T cell receptor (beta chain) is a study of cytomegalovirus exposure and HLA in healthy donors. Regarding the study as a whole: A prior analysis recorded that most TCR beta V segments were productive about 87% or about 30% of the time. Usually a TCR sequence was rare, but some public TCRs were found in many donors. A later analysis revealed that TCR association rates differed between HLA loci, peaking at DRB1 and bottoming out at HLA-C.

The PCR used 60 Vbeta and 13 Jbeta primers. TCRdb's copy holds only in-frame clones and misses some; the assay was immunoSEQ multiplex PCR. The table lists about 120,000 clones, approximately 80% of them singletons. Germline CDR1 reads MNHEY; CDR2 reads SVGAGI. The CDR3 is 14 amino acids. Unmatched junction bases numbered 6, after V lost 5 bases and J lost 6 bases. This clone was recorded a few times. Its antigen is as yet unknown. J is TRBJ1-3 and V is TRBV6-5; TRBD1 agrees at 8 bases. Material: PBMCs. The sequence derives from a man aged 25 to 40 in good health and CMV-seropositive. Written as DNA, the CDR3 is TGTGCCAGCAGTGTCAGGGGGCGCGCAAACACCATATATTTT. It encodes CASSVRGRANTIYF.